These 27 T cell receptor beta chains share one sample of origin, sequenced in a study of T-cell reconstitution after alpha-beta-depleted transplantation in children. Unique molecular identifiers were used in preparing the TCRbeta library. From the PCR reads, TCRdb called clonotypes with MiXCR, one entry per CDR3 protein. This sample carries 640,000 or so distinct CDR3 sequences, 15% to 20% of them seen once, and the ten largest clones take about 1.1%. This specimen was PBMCs from the stem cell graft donor, taken from the stem cell graft. Receptors originate from a human donor who donated a stem cell graft to a child with acute myeloid leukemia.

This clonotype was seen a handful of times. The chain joins TRBV13 to TRBJ1-6; possible D gene TRBD1, 6 bases. V shed 4 bases and J shed 8 bases, with 21 bases lying between them. The CDR3 contains 17 residues. The germline V gene encodes CDR1 PRHDT and CDR2 FYEKMQ (reference sequence). The CDR3 DNA reads TGTGCCAGCAGCTCACAGGGTTCCTCGGGGAAAGATTCACCCCTCCACTTT. Its protein product is CASSSQGSSGKDSPLHF.

The chain carries TRBV6-2 or TRBV6-3 and TRBJ2-7; D is perhaps TRBD1 or TRBD2 (5 bases each). There are 12 residues in the CDR3. Trimming took off 6 bases at V and 8 bases at J, with 14 bases between the two ends. In germline, CDR1 is MNHEY, CDR2 SVGEGT. The CDR3, as DNA: TGTGCCAGCAGCCCCACGCCGGGACAGCAGTACGTC. Amino acid sequence: CASSPTPGQQYV.

The table lists this clonotype with a count of one. The gene calls are TRBV15 and TRBJ1-3; D uncertain. V was shortened by 8 bases and J by 8 bases, with 10 bases between the two germline ends. CDR1 LNHNV and CDR2 YYDKDF come from the germline V gene (reference sequence). This CDR3 has 11 amino acids. CDR3 bases: TGTGCCACCTCCTCGGATGACACCATATATTTT. The encoded protein is CATSSDDTIYF.

This clonotype was recorded many times. The chain is built from TRBV7-9 and TRBJ1-1, with 7 bases aligning to TRBD1. With 5 bases clipped from V and 3 bases from J, the junction kept 3 bases outside the gene matches. Germline V gives CDR1 SEHNR, CDR2 FQNEAQ (reference sequence). The CDR3 is 13 residues long. The CDR3 DNA sequence: TGTGCCAGCAGCCGTCAGGGGGACACTGAAGCTTTCTTT. Protein sequence: CASSRQGDTEAFF.

J is TRBJ2-5 and V is TRBV7-7; D may match TRBD1 or TRBD2 (5 bases each). The length of the CDR3 is 12 residues. V dropped 6 bases and J dropped 5 bases, with 10 bases sitting between them. CDR1 SSHAT and CDR2 FNYEAQ come from the germline V gene (reference sequence). The CDR3 DNA follows: TGTGCCAGCAGTGGGGGTATGGAGACCCAGTACTTC. Its translation is CASSGGMETQYF.

As DNA, the CDR3 is TGCGCCAGCAGCCAAGAGCAACGGGTCACTTCAGGGGAGCTGTTTTTT. Amino acid sequence: CASSQEQRVTSGELFF. This rearrangement joins TRBV4-3 to TRBJ2-2, with D hard to call. V was clipped by 0 bases and J by 8 bases, with 16 bases between them. Germline V lookup: CDR1 LGHNA, CDR2 YSLEER. The length of the CDR3 is 16 residues.

The chain employs TRBV20-1 and TRBJ2-1; 10 nucleotides align to TRBD2. The CDR3 is 14 residues long. Germline V gene lookup returns CDR1 DFQATT and CDR2 SNEGSKA (reference sequence). The trim removed 1 base at V and 8 bases at J, leaving 5 bases unmatched. The CDR3 DNA reads TGCAGTGCTAGAGGTAGCGGGGGGAGTCATGAGCAGTTCTTC. It translates to CSARGSGGSHEQFF.

The count of this clonotype is one. The gene calls are TRBV28 and TRBJ2-7, with D tentatively TRBD1 (5 bases). This CDR3 spans 12 amino acids. Germline V lookup: CDR1 MDHEN, CDR2 SYDVKM. CDR3 in amino acids: CASSLQGNELYV. The CDR3 nucleotides read TGTGCCAGCAGTCTTCAGGGAAACGAGCTGTACGTC.

The genes are TRBV20-1 and TRBJ2-3; 9 nucleotides align to TRBD2. CDR1 and CDR2 from the germline V gene are DFQATT and SNEGSKA (reference sequence). The CDR3 is 14 residues long. The V and J ends lost 3 bases and 9 bases, in that order; junction bases with no gene match: 10. The CDR3 DNA reads as TGCAGTGCTAGTGGGGCGGGGGGGCCAGTAACGCAGTATTTT. This codes for CSASGAGGPVTQYF.

CDR3 sequence (DNA): TGTGCCATCAGTCCGGGAAACCCGGCGGAGCAGTACTTC. Residues: CAISPGNPAEQYF. The rearrangement joins TRBV10-3 to TRBJ2-7, with TRBD2 as a possible D gene (5 bases). Germline values: CDR1 ENHRY, CDR2 SYGVKD. V was clipped by 5 bases and J by 7 bases, with 15 bases between them. The CDR3 has 13 residues.

This clonotype was seen repeatedly, ten times or more. The V call is TRBV5-1, the J call TRBJ1-2; D not resolved. The CDR3 contains 13 residues. V was clipped by 0 bases and J by 3 bases, with 6 bases between them. CDR1 is SGHRS and CDR2 is YFSETQ in the germline V gene. CDR3 in amino acids: CASSLGADYGYTF. DNA of the CDR3: TGCGCCAGCAGCTTGGGTGCGGACTATGGCTACACCTTC. The whole variable domain, filled in from reference TRBV5-1 and TRBJ1-2, reads KAGVTQTPRYLIKTRGQQVTLSCSPISGHRSVSWYQQTPGQGLQFLFEYFSETQRNKGNFPGRFSGRQFSNSRSEMNVSTLELGDSALYLCASSLGADYGYTFGSGTRLTVV.

This rearrangement joins TRBV5-1 to TRBJ2-3; TRBD1 might be the D (6 bases). Trimming removed 2 bases from V and 4 bases from J, with 11 bases in between. The CDR3 is made up of 14 amino acids. Per germline, CDR1 SGHRS and CDR2 YFSETQ. CDR3 sequence reads: CASSFTGRSDTQYF. The CDR3 bases are TGCGCCAGCAGCTTCACAGGGCGGTCAGATACGCAGTATTTT. Together with reference TRBV5-1 and TRBJ2-3, the CDR3 gives the full variable domain: KAGVTQTPRYLIKTRGQQVTLSCSPISGHRSVSWYQQTPGQGLQFLFEYFSETQRNKGNFPGRFSGRQFSNSRSEMNVSTLELGDSALYLCASSFTGRSDTQYFGPGTRLTVL.

This clonotype came up many times. The rearrangement links TRBV20-1 to TRBJ2-3; 7 bases align to TRBD1. Unmatched junction bases numbered 4, after V lost 0 bases and J lost 1 base. Germline V gives CDR1 DFQATT, CDR2 SNEGSKA (reference sequence). The CDR3 length is 15 residues. CDR3 sequence reads: CSARDEGAGTDTQYF. The CDR3 DNA reads TGCAGTGCTAGAGATGAGGGGGCGGGCACAGATACGCAGTATTTT.

The chain is built from TRBV7-3 and TRBJ2-2; D may correspond to TRBD1 or TRBD2 (5 bases each). V was trimmed by 5 bases and J by 7 bases, leaving 14 bases between them. CDR1 is SGHTA and CDR2 is FQGTGA in the germline V gene. This CDR3 has 14 amino acids. The CDR3 here is CASSRDLVIGELFF. The DNA of the CDR3 is TGTGCCAGCAGCCGGGACCTTGTGATCGGGGAGCTGTTTTTT.

This clonotype was observed many times. The V and J genes are TRBV6-5 and TRBJ1-1; D perhaps matches TRBD1 (5 bases). Germline V lookup: CDR1 MNHEY, CDR2 SVGAGI. V was trimmed by 0 bases and J by 8 bases, leaving 16 bases between them. The CDR3 consists of 15 residues. The CDR3 nucleotides read TGTGCCAGCAGTTACTCGGGCGATGGGGGGAGGGAAGCTTTCTTT. Protein product: CASSYSGDGGREAFF.

This clonotype was observed at least ten times. The rearrangement links TRBV20-1 to TRBJ2-7; D may be TRBD2 (5 bases). Trimming took 0 bases from V and 2 from J, leaving 8 bases between them. This CDR3 region has 13 residues. From germline, CDR1 is DFQATT and CDR2 SNEGSKA (reference sequence). CDR3 nucleotides: TGCAGTGCTAGAGAAGGGAGAACCTACGAGCAGTACTTC. Translated, it gives CSAREGRTYEQYF.

Ten or more counts support this clonotype. The chain links TRBV15 to TRBJ1-2; TRBD1 aligns across 10 bases. This CDR3 comprises 15 residues. The germline V gene has CDR1 LNHNV and CDR2 YYDKDF (reference sequence). Unmatched junction bases numbered 6, after V lost 5 bases and J lost 3 bases. The CDR3 loop reads CATSSRDRGDYGYTF. CDR3 sequence (DNA): TGTGCCACCAGCTCCCGGGACAGGGGTGACTATGGCTACACCTTC.

The V gene is TRBV7-2, the J gene TRBJ1-5; no clear D. CDR3 length equals 15 residues. Germline-derived CDR1 and CDR2 are SGHTA and FQGNSA. V gave up 5 bases and J gave up 4 bases, with 15 bases separating them. In nucleotides, the CDR3 is TGTGCCAGCAGCAGGCAGGTGGGCCAAAATCAGCCCCAGCATTTT. Protein: CASSRQVGQNQPQHF.

The chain combines TRBV10-3 with TRBJ1-1; a possible D gene is TRBD1 (5 bases). V lost 6 bases, J lost 2 bases, and 13 bases lay in between. The CDR3 sequence is 14 residues long. Germline V CDR1 and CDR2: ENHRY, SYGVKD. The CDR3 DNA sequence: TGTGCCATCAGGGGGGACGGAGGTAACACTGAAGCTTTCTTT. Its protein is CAIRGDGGNTEAFF.

The genes are TRBV27 and TRBJ2-7, with D tentatively TRBD1 or TRBD2 (5 bases each). This CDR3 contains 16 residues. V lost 2 bases and J lost 2, with 16 bases in between. Germline V gene data show CDR1 as MNHEY and CDR2 as SMNVEV (reference sequence). CDR3 bases: TGTGCCAGCAGTTTAGATCCGGGACCGACAGCCTACGAGCAGTACTTC. It encodes CASSLDPGPTAYEQYF.

J is TRBJ2-5 and V is TRBV12-3 or TRBV12-4; tentatively, D is TRBD1 (5 bases). The CDR3 is 13 amino acids. The V and J ends lost 6 bases and 3 bases respectively, with 11 bases between them. The CDR3 here is CASRFGREETQYF. The DNA for the CDR3 is TGTGCCAGCAGATTTGGCAGGGAAGAGACCCAGTACTTC.

This clonotype has more than one count but fewer than ten. J is TRBJ2-2 and V is TRBV9; D ambiguous. CDR3 length: 14 amino acids. Trimming stripped 3 bases from V and 5 bases from J, with 11 bases between. The germline gives CDR1 SGDLS, CDR2 YYNGEE. The CDR3 spells CASSAVTETGELFF. In nucleotides, the CDR3 is TGTGCCAGCAGCGCGGTCACAGAGACCGGGGAGCTGTTTTTT.

This rearrangement joins TRBV13 to TRBJ2-1, with TRBD1 as a possible D gene (6 bases). CDR1 and CDR2 (germline): PRHDT, FYEKMQ (reference sequence). This CDR3 region has 15 residues. V was shortened by 1 base and J by 9 bases, with 16 bases between the two germline ends. The CDR3 spells CASSLEDGGISEQFF. The CDR3 coding sequence is TGTGCCAGCAGCTTAGAGGATGGGGGCATATCTGAGCAGTTCTTC.

This clonotype was counted only a few times. The rearrangement uses TRBV12-3 or TRBV12-4 and TRBJ2-3; a possible D gene is TRBD1 (5 bases). V was pared by 3 bases and J by 2 bases, with 15 bases between. This CDR3 region has 16 residues. CDR3 protein: CASSFIMGRLTDTQYF. CDR3 DNA: TGTGCCAGCAGTTTTATAATGGGGCGCCTCACAGATACGCAGTATTTT.

This clonotype was seen a few times. The chain has TRBV5-1 and TRBJ2-1; D possibly corresponds to TRBD1 (5 bases). The CDR3 runs 15 residues. Trimming pared 0 bases from V and 5 bases from J, leaving 12 bases between. CDR1 SGHRS and CDR2 YFSETQ come from the germline V gene. CDR3 DNA sequence: TGCGCCAGCAGCTTGGGTAGGGGTGCGGACAATGAGCAGTTCTTC. Protein product: CASSLGRGADNEQFF.

This clonotype was counted ten times or more. The chain uses TRBV29-1 and TRBJ1-1; maybe TRBD1 (6 bases). The CDR3 runs 14 residues. Germline CDR1 SQVTM, CDR2 ANQGSEA. V shed 7 bases and J shed 0 bases, with 15 bases lying between them. The CDR3 loop is CSAFRQVMNTEAFF. In nucleotides, the CDR3 is TGCAGCGCATTCCGACAGGTCATGAACACTGAAGCTTTCTTT.

With regard to this clonotype: The DNA is omitted, as the CDR3 cannot be located on it reliably, and the CDR3 follows TCRdb's listing. The chain carries TRBV12-3 or TRBV12-4 and TRBJ2-6; the table names TRBD2, a call not compared with the DNA. Termini included, the CDR3 measures 15 amino acids. The CDR3 loop is CASILGGGGANVLTF.